This note documents a single T cell receptor beta chain sequence. The target antigen is unknown. The data originate from a study of OX40 agonist ivuxolimab in advanced cancers. For the study at large: Ivuxolimab is a fully human IgG2 antibody that activates OX40 (CD134).

Only in-frame clones appear in the TCRdb table, and some are missing; sequencing was by immunoSEQ multiplex PCR. Seen here are about 61,000 clones, around 92% observed once, and the top ten hold approximately 20%. Whole-study results and caveats: Also present in some nonresponders was a low level of normalized T-cell clonal expansion. CD4+ and CD8+ blood T cells expanded clonally by week 6 at 0.1 to 3.0 mg/kg. Researchers report that CD8+ T cells had, on average, more expanded clones than CD4+.

The sequence derives from an adult with an advanced solid tumor such as melanoma, head and neck, liver or kidney cancer. The specimen comprised CD4+ or CD8+ T cells sorted from blood, sampled in a trial of the OX40 agonist ivuxolimab.

The CDR3 nucleotides are TGCGCCAGCAGTGACCCGGCAGGGATGTGGAATGAGCAGTTCTTC. This encodes CASSDPAGMWNEQFF. V usage is TRBV10-2 and J usage is TRBJ2-1; D might be TRBD1 (5 bases). Deletions cut 3 bases from V and 7 bases from J, with 16 bases between. This CDR3 is built from 15 residues. Germline values: CDR1 WSHSY, CDR2 SAAADI.